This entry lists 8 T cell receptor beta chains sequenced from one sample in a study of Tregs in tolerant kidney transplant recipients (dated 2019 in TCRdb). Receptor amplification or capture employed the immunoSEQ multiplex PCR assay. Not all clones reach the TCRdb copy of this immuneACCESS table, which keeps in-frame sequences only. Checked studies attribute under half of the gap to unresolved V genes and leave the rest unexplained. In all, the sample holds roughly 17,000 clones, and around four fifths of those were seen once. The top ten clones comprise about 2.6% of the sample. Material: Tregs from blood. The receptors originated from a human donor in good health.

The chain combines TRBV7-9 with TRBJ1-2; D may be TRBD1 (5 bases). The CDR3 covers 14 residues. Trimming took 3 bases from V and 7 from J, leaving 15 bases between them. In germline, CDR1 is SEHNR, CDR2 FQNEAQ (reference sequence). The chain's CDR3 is CASSLGREVGGYTF. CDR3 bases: TGTGCCAGCAGCTTGGGCAGGGAGGTTGGTGGCTACACCTTC.

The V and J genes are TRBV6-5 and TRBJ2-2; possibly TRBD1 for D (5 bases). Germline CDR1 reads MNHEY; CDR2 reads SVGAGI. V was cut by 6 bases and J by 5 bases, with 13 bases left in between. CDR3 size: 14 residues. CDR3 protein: CASRWTFSTGELFF. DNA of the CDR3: TGTGCCAGCAGATGGACATTTAGTACCGGGGAGCTGTTTTTT.

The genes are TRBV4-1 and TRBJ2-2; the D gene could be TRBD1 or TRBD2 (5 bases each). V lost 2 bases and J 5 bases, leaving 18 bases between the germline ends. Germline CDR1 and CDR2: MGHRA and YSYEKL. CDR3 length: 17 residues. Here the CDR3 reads CASSQRGPPEITGELFF. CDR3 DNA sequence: TGCGCCAGCAGCCAACGGGGACCGCCTGAGATAACCGGGGAGCTGTTTTTT.

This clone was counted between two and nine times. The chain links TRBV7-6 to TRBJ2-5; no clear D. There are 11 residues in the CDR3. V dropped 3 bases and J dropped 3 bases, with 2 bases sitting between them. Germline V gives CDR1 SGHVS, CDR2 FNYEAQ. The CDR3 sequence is CASSFKETQYF. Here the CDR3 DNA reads TGTGCCAGCAGCTTTAAAGAGACCCAGTACTTC.

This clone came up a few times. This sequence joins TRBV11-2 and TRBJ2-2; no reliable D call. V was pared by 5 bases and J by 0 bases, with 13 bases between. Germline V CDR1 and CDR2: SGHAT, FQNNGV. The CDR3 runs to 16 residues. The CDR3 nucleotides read TGTGCCAGCAGCCATCCAAGAGGTTCGAACACCGGGGAGCTGTTTTTT. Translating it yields CASSHPRGSNTGELFF.

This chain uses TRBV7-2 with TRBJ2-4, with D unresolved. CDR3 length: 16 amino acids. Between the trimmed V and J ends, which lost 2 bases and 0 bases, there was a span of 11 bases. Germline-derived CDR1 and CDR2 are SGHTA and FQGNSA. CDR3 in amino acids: CASSLSSSQAKNIQYF. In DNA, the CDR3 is TGTGCCAGCAGCTTATCCTCCTCTCAAGCCAAAAACATTCAGTACTTC. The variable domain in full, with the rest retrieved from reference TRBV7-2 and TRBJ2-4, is GAGVSQSPSNKVTEKGKDVELRCDPISGHTALYWYRQSLGQGLEFLIYFQGNSAPDKSGLPSDRFSAERTGGSVSTLTIQRTQQEDSAVYLCASSLSSSQAKNIQYFGAGTRLSVL.

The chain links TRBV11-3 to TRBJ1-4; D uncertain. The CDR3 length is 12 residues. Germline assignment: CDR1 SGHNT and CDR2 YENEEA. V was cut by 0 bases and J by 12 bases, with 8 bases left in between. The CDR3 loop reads CASSLENGELFF. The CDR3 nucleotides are TGTGCCAGCAGCTTAGAAAACGGCGAACTGTTTTTT.

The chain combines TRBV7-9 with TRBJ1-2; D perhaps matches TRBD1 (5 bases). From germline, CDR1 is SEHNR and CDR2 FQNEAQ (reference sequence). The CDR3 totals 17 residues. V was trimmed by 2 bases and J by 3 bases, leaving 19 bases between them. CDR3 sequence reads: CASSLPTGGRRDYGYTF. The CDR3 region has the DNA TGTGCCAGCAGCTTACCGACCGGGGGGAGAAGAGACTATGGCTACACCTTC.